A single sample is the source of the 20 T cell receptor beta chains below, sequenced in a study of T cells after yellow fever vaccination. In TCRdb, the 5' RACE reads were re-called with MiXCR into one record per CDR3 protein. The top ten hold roughly 19% of the sample, which has 400,000 or so distinct CDR3 sequences, roughly 20% seen once. The sample here was PBMCs, taken before the yellow fever booster vaccination. The receptors were gathered from a man younger than 30 who received the YFV17D yellow fever vaccine.

There are a few counts of this clonotype. CDR3 DNA sequence: TGTGCCACCCGGTCAGGGGCCAACACCGGGGAGCTGTTTTTT. Translation gives CATRSGANTGELFF. The chain recombines TRBV24-1 with TRBJ2-2; tentatively, D is TRBD1 (6 bases). V was trimmed by 9 bases and J by 2 bases, leaving 12 bases between them. Germline lookup yields CDR1 KGHDR and CDR2 SFDVKD. The CDR3 consists of 14 residues.

The chain's CDR3 is CASGGDGRQFF. In nucleotides, the CDR3 is TGTGCCAGCGGGGGCGATGGTCGGCAGTTCTTC. J is TRBJ2-1 and V is TRBV28; D perhaps matches TRBD1 (6 bases). This CDR3 spans 11 amino acids. CDR1 and CDR2 from the germline V gene are MDHEN and SYDVKM. Between the trimmed V and J ends, which lost 8 bases and 12 bases, there was a span of 14 bases.

This clonotype was detected only a few times. V is TRBV7-2 and J is TRBJ2-7, with 8 bases matching TRBD1. This CDR3 has 14 amino acids. Germline V gene lookup returns CDR1 SGHTA and CDR2 FQGNSA. After removal of 6 bases from V and 3 bases from J, the junction contained 7 bases not matched to a gene. The CDR3 region has the DNA TGTGCCAGCAGAGCGGACAGGGCGTTCTACGAGCAGTACTTC. Translating it yields CASRADRAFYEQYF.

This clonotype appeared a single time. The chain is built from TRBV12-5 and TRBJ2-5; a weak D match, TRBD1 (6 bases). Germline lookup yields CDR1 LGHNT and CDR2 FRNRAP. Trimming left V 5 bases short and J 6 bases short, with 13 bases between. This CDR3 is 13 amino acids long. CDR3 nucleotide sequence: TGTGCTAGTGGTCCTACAGGGTTAAAGACCCAGTACTTC. Protein sequence: CASGPTGLKTQYF.

The chain is built from TRBV20-1 and TRBJ2-4; D unclear. The CDR3 extends over 14 amino acids. Germline V CDR1 and CDR2: DFQATT, SNEGSKA (reference sequence). Trimming pared 7 bases from V and 0 bases from J, leaving 13 bases between. The CDR3 spells CSVRNGLAKNIQYF. The CDR3 DNA reads as TGCAGTGTGAGGAACGGCCTAGCCAAAAACATTCAGTACTTC.

The chain couples TRBV6-1 to TRBJ2-7; D ambiguous. V shed 6 bases and J shed 3 bases, with 18 bases lying between them. In germline, CDR1 is MNHNS, CDR2 SASEGT. There are 15 residues in the CDR3. The CDR3 spells CASSTVRRSLYEQYV. Here the CDR3 DNA reads TGTGCCAGCAGCACCGTGCGGCGGTCTCTCTACGAGCAGTACGTC.

This clonotype was seen more than once but under ten times. The rearrangement uses TRBV5-5 and TRBJ1-2, with D uncertain. Germline assignment: CDR1 SGHKS and CDR2 YYEKEE (reference sequence). The CDR3 is 15 amino acids. The V and J ends lost 4 bases and 6 bases respectively, with 19 bases between them. In DNA, the CDR3 is TGTGCCAGCAGCCCTTGGACCGCAGGAGGAAATGGCTACACCTTC. Its protein is CASSPWTAGGNGYTF.

This clonotype has only a few counts. The rearrangement uses TRBV3-1 and TRBJ2-5; D unresolved. The germline V and J ends were trimmed by 0 bases and 2 bases, with 16 bases remaining between them. Germline V gene data show CDR1 as LGHDT and CDR2 as YNNKEL (reference sequence). This CDR3 has 17 amino acids. Here the CDR3 reads CASSQDPAENVQETQYF. The CDR3 region has the DNA TGTGCCAGCAGCCAAGATCCGGCGGAGAACGTACAAGAGACCCAGTACTTC.

This clonotype was observed many times. The chain links TRBV6-5 to TRBJ2-7; perhaps D is TRBD1 or TRBD2 (5 bases each). With 10 bases removed from V and 6 bases from J, the gap between germline ends came to 19 bases. The CDR3 loop spans 13 amino acids. Germline CDR1 and CDR2: MNHEY and SVGAGI. CDR3 DNA: TGTGCCACTAGCCGGGACGGATTGGGCGAGCAGTACGTC. Translated, it gives CATSRDGLGEQYV.

The chain joins TRBV4-2 to TRBJ1-5; 7 positions match TRBD1. The CDR3 extends over 16 amino acids. With V trimmed by 3 bases and J by 1 base, 6 bases remained unmatched. From germline, CDR1 is LGHNA and CDR2 YNFKEQ. This chain's CDR3 is CASSHLPGQSNQPQHF. CDR3 DNA sequence: TGTGCCAGCAGCCACCTCCCGGGACAGAGCAATCAGCCCCAGCATTTT.

This chain links TRBV4-3 with TRBJ1-6; TRBD1 aligns across 10 bases. Trimming took 1 base from V and 8 from J; bases not matched to a gene: 11. CDR3 length: 18 residues. The germline CDR1 and CDR2 sequences are LGHNA and YSLEER. CDR3 DNA: TGCGCCAGCAGCCAAGTAGATCCCGGGACAGGGGACGATTCACCCCTCCACTTT. Residues: CASSQVDPGTGDDSPLHF.

The chain couples TRBV29-1 to TRBJ2-5; D gene ambiguous. Per germline, CDR1 SQVTM and CDR2 ANQGSEA. CDR3 size: 12 residues. The CDR3, as DNA: TGCAGTAGCTTAACTTGGTTCGAGACCCAGTACTTC. Protein product: CSSLTWFETQYF.

This clonotype was counted a few times. The V and J genes are TRBV7-9 and TRBJ2-3; D is perhaps TRBD1 (5 bases). The CDR3 has 16 residues. V was cut by 5 bases and J by 2 bases, with 17 bases left in between. CDR1 and CDR2 from the germline V gene are SEHNR and FQNEAQ (reference sequence). The CDR3 sequence is CASSRSFQGFTDTQYF. The DNA for the CDR3 is TGTGCCAGCAGCAGAAGTTTCCAGGGTTTCACAGATACGCAGTATTTT. Full variable domain (remainder filled in from reference TRBV7-9 and TRBJ2-3): DTGVSQNPRHKITKRGQNVTFRCDPISEHNRLYWYRQTLGQGPEFLTYFQNEAQLEKSRLLSDRFSAERPKGSFSTLEIQRTEQGDSAMYLCASSRSFQGFTDTQYFGPGTRLTVL.

This clonotype was observed a handful of times. CDR3 amino acids: CASSPGTVTNQPQHF. The CDR3 nucleotides read TGTGCCAGCTCACCCGGGACCGTGACTAATCAGCCCCAGCATTTT. The rearrangement links TRBV18 to TRBJ1-5, with a weak D call TRBD1 (5 bases). The CDR3 covers 15 residues. V gave up 3 bases and J gave up 4 bases, with 13 bases separating them. Germline-derived CDR1 and CDR2 are KGHSH and LQKENI.

The sample holds a few counts of this clonotype. The chain combines TRBV7-2 with TRBJ2-7, with TRBD1 matching 7 bases. The germline V gene encodes CDR1 SGHTA and CDR2 FQGNSA. CDR3 length equals 13 residues. The ends lost 2 bases at V and 5 bases at J; junction bases unmatched: 3. The CDR3 sequence is CASSLQGEDEQYF. The CDR3 coding sequence is TGTGCCAGCAGCTTACAGGGGGAAGACGAGCAGTACTTC.

The table lists this clonotype with a few counts. The rearrangement uses TRBV20-1 and TRBJ1-1; 10 positions agree with TRBD1. CDR1 and CDR2 from the germline V gene are DFQATT and SNEGSKA (reference sequence). After removal of 5 bases from V and 4 bases from J, the junction contained 7 bases not matched to a gene. The CDR3 spans 14 residues. For the CDR3, the DNA is TGCAGTGCTGGGAGACAGGGGGCTGGCACTGAAGCTTTCTTT. Translation: CSAGRQGAGTEAFF.

This chain joins TRBV4-1 and TRBJ2-3; no firm D call. Trimming took 4 bases from V and 4 from J, leaving 12 bases between them. The CDR3 length is 14 residues. CDR1 and CDR2 (germline): MGHRA, YSYEKL. The CDR3 loop reads CASSPFPAADTQYF. The CDR3, as DNA: TGCGCCAGCAGCCCGTTCCCGGCCGCAGATACGCAGTATTTT.

This clonotype came up a few times. Mismatch with germline at one junction end may stem from a read error. The chain has TRBV29-1 and TRBJ2-7, with D perhaps assigned TRBD1 or TRBD2 (5 bases each). The germline gives CDR1 SQVTM, CDR2 ANQGSEA. CDR3 length: 14 amino acids. CDR3 protein: CSVEGTEESYEQYF. The CDR3 DNA is TGCAGCGTCGAAGGGACGGAGGAATCCTACGAGCAGTACTTC.

This sequence joins TRBV14 and TRBJ2-1, with 8 bases lining up with TRBD2. This CDR3 region has 20 residues. Per the germline V gene, CDR1 is SGHDN and CDR2 is FVKESK. V lost 0 bases, J lost 0 bases, and 13 bases stayed unmatched. The CDR3 sequence is CASSQDRGGRSGASYNEQFF. The CDR3, as DNA: TGTGCCAGCAGCCAAGATCGGGGGGGACGCAGCGGGGCCTCCTACAATGAGCAGTTCTTC.

This clonotype was counted a few times. The chain has TRBV7-9 and TRBJ1-2; TRBD1 matches 8 bases. CDR3 length: 13 residues. Germline V gene sequence: CDR1 SEHNR, CDR2 FQNEAQ (reference sequence). Trimming removed 6 bases from V and 8 bases from J; junction bases left unmatched: 8. This chain's CDR3 is CASRPTGEEGYTF. CDR3 DNA sequence: TGTGCCAGCAGACCGACAGGGGAAGAAGGCTACACCTTC.